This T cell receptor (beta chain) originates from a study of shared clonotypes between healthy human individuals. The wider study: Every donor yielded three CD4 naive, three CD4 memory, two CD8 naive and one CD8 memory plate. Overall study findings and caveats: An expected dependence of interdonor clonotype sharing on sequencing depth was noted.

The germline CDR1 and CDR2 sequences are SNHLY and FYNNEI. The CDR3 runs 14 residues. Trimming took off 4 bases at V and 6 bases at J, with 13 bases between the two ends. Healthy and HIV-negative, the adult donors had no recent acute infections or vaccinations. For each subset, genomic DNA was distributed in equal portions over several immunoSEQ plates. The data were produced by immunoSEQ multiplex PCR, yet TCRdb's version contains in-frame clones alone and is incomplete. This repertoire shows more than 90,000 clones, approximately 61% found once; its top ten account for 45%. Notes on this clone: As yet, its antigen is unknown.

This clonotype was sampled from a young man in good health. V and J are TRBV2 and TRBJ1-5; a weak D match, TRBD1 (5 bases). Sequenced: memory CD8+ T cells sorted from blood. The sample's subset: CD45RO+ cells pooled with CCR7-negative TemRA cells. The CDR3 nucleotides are TGTGCCAGCAGTGGCCCGGGACGAGGTCAGCCCCAGCATTTT. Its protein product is CASSGPGRGQPQHF.